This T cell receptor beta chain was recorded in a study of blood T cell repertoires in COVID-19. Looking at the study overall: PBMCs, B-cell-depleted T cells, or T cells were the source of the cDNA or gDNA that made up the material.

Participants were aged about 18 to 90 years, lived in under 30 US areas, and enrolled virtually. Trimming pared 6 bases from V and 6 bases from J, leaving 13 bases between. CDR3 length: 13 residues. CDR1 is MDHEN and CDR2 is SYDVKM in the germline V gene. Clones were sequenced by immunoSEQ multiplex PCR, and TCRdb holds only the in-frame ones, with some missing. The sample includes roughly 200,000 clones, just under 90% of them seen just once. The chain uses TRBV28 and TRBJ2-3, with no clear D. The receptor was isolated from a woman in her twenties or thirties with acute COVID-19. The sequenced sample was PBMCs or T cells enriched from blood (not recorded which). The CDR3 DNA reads TGTGCCAGCAGCAATCAAGTGCGGGATACGCAGTATTTT. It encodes CASSNQVRDTQYF.